Sequencing of this TCR beta chain was carried out in a study of Graves' ophthalmopathy and Graves' hyperthyroidism. Diagnosis was based on clinical symptoms, serum thyroxine, TRAb, thyroid ultrasound and orbital computed tomography. Amplification targeted the TCR beta CDR3 regions, with RNA transcripts as the source material. Following a first-round RT-PCR that used HTBI primers, a second-round multiplex PCR was carried out. Via MiXCR, TCRdb re-called the multiplex PCR reads, giving one row per CDR3 protein. The profile shows fewer than 600,000 distinct CDR3 sequences, over 13% of them singletons. This TCR was sampled from a woman in her 30s with Graves' ophthalmopathy. Sample: blood.

In DNA, the CDR3 is TGTGCCAGCAGCCTAGGGACCGGGTATAGCTATGGCTACACCTTC. This translates into CASSLGTGYSYGYTF. This chain joins TRBV5-5 and TRBJ1-2; D is possibly TRBD1 (5 bases). The germline CDR1 and CDR2 sequences are SGHKS and YYEKEE (reference sequence). Trimming stripped 4 bases from V and 4 bases from J, with 17 bases between. CDR3 length: 15 amino acids.